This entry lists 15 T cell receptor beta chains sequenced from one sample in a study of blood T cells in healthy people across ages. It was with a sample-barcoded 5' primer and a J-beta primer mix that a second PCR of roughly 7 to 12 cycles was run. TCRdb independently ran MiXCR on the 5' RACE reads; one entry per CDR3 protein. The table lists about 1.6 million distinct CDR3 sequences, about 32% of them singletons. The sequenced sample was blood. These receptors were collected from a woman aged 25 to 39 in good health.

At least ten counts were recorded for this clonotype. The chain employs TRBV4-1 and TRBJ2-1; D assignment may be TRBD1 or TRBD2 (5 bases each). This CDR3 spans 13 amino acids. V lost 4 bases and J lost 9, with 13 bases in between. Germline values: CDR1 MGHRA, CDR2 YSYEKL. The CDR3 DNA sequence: TGCGCCAGCAGCCCACCCGGGGCGAGTGAGCAGTTCTTC. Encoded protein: CASSPPGASEQFF.

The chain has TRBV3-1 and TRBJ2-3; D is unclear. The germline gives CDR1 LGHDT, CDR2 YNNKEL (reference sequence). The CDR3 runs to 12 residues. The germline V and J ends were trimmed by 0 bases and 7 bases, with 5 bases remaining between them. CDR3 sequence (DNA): TGTGCCAGCAGCCAAGATCCGTATACGCAGTATTTT. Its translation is CASSQDPYTQYF.

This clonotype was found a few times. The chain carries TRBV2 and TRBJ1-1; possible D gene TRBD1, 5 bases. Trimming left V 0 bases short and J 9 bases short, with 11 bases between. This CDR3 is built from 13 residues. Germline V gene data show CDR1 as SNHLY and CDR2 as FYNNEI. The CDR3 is CASSEAHWDQAFF. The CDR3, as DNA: TGTGCCAGCAGTGAAGCCCATTGGGACCAAGCTTTCTTT. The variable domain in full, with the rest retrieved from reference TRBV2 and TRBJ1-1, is EPEVTQTPSHQVTQMGQEVILRCVPISNHLYFYWYRQILGQKVEFLVSFYNNEISEKSEIFDDQFSVERPDGSNFTLKIRSTKLEDSAMYFCASSEAHWDQAFFGQGTRLTVV.

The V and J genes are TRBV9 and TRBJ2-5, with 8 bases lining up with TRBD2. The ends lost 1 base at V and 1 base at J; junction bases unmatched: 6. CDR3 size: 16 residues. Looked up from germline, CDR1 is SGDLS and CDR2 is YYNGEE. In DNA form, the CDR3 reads TGTGCCAGCAGCGTAATCCCTAGCGGGTTCCAAGAGACCCAGTACTTC. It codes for CASSVIPSGFQETQYF. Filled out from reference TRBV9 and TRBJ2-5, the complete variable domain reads DSGVTQTPKHLITATGQRVTLRCSPRSGDLSVYWYQQSLDQGLQFLIQYYNGEERAKGNILERFSAQQFPDLHSELNLSSLELGDSALYFCASSVIPSGFQETQYFGPGTRLLVL.

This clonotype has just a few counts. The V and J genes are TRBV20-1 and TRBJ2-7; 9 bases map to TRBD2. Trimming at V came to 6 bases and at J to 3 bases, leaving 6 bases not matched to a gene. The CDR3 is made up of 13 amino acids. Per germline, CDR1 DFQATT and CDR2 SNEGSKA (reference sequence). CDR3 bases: TGCAGTGCCGGCGGGGGGGGCCTCTACGAGCAGTACTTC. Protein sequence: CSAGGGGLYEQYF.

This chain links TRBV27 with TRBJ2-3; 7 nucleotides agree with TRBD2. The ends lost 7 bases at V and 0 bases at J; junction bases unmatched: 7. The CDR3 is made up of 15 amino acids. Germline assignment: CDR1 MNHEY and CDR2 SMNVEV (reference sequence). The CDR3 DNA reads TGTGCCAGCACCAATAAGCGGGAAAGCACAGATACGCAGTATTTT. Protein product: CASTNKRESTDTQYF.

The CDR3 loop reads CASSLARVRDEQFF. CDR3 sequence (DNA): TGTGCCAGCAGTTTAGCGAGGGTACGGGATGAGCAGTTCTTC. The genes are TRBV12-3 or TRBV12-4 and TRBJ2-1; perhaps TRBD2 as D (5 bases). Trimming shortened V by 0 bases and J by 8 bases, and 11 bases separated the two germline ends. The CDR3 consists of 14 residues.

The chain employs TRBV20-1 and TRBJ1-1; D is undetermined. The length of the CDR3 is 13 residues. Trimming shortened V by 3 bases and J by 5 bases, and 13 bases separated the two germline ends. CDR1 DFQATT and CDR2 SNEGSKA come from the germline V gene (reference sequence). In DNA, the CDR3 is TGCAGTGCTAGCAACGACGGCGGAACTGAAGCTTTCTTT. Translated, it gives CSASNDGGTEAFF.

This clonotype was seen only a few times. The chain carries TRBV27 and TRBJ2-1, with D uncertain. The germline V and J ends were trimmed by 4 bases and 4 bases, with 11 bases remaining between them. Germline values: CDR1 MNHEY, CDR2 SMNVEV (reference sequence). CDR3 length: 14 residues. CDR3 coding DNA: TGTGCCAGCAGTTCAACAAGTCCATACAATGAGCAGTTCTTC. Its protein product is CASSSTSPYNEQFF.

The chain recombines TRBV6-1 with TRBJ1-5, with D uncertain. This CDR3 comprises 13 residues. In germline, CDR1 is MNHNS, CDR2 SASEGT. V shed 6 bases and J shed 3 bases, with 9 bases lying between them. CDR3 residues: CASRVSINQPQHF. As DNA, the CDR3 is TGTGCCAGCAGAGTGTCAATCAATCAGCCCCAGCATTTT.

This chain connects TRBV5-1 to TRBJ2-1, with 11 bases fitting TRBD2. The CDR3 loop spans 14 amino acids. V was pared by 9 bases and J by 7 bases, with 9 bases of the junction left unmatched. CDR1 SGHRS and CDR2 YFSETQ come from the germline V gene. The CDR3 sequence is CATKLAGAQNEQFF. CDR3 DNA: TGCGCCACTAAACTAGCGGGGGCTCAGAATGAGCAGTTCTTC.

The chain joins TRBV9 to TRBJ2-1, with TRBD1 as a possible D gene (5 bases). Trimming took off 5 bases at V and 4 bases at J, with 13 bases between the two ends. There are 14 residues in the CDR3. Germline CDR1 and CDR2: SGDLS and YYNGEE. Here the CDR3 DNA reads TGTGCCAGCAGGCAGGGCTCGGAATACAATGAGCAGTTCTTC. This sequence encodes CASRQGSEYNEQFF.

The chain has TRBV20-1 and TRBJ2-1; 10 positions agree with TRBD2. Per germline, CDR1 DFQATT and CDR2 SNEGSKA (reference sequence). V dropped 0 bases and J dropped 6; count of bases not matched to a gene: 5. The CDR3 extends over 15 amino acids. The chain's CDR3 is CSAREGSGRANEQFF. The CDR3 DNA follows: TGCAGTGCTAGAGAGGGCAGCGGGAGGGCCAATGAGCAGTTCTTC.

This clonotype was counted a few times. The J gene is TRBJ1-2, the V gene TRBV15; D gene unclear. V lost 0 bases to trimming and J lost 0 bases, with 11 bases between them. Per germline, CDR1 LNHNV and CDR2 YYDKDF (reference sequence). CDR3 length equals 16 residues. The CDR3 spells CATSRDLEGPNYGYTF. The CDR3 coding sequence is TGTGCCACCAGCAGAGATTTGGAAGGACCTAACTATGGCTACACCTTC.

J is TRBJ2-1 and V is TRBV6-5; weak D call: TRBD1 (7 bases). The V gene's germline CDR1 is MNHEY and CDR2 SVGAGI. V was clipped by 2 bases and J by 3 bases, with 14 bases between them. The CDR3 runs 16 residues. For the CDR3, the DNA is TGTGCCAGCAGTTACCACCCAGGGGGAGGCTACAATGAGCAGTTCTTC. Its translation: CASSYHPGGGYNEQFF.